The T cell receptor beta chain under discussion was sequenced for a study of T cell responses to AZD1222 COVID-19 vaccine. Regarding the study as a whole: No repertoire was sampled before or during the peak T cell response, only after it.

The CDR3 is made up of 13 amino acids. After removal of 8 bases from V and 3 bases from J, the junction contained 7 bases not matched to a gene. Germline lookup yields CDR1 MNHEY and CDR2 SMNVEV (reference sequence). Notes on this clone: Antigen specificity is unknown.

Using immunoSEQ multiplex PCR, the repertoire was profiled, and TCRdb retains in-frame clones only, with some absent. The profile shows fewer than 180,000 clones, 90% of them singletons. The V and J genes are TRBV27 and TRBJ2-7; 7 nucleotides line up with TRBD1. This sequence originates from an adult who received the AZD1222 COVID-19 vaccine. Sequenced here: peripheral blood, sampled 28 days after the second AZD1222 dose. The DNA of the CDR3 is TGTGCCAGCGCCCCGGGACAGTACTACGAGCAGTACTTC. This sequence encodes CASAPGQYYEQYF.